The clone carrying this T cell receptor (beta chain) has only one observation. This sample was included in a study of blood T cell repertoires in COVID-19. Overall study: Acute and convalescent COVID-19 samples came from the United States, Italy and Spain.

The CDR3 is 12 residues long. In germline, CDR1 is KGHDR, CDR2 SFDVKD. V lost 3 bases, J lost 11 bases, and 10 bases lay in between. The data were produced by immunoSEQ multiplex PCR, yet TCRdb's version contains in-frame clones alone and is incomplete. The sample holds around 360,000 clones, more than 75% seen once. The sequence was obtained from a woman in her twenties or thirties with COVID-19, enrolled during active disease. The specimen was peripheral blood. V and J are TRBV24-1 and TRBJ2-1; a possible D gene is TRBD2 (5 bases). CDR3 nucleotides: TGTGCCACCAGTGATGGACTGGGAAAGCAGTTCTTC. Residues: CATSDGLGKQFF.